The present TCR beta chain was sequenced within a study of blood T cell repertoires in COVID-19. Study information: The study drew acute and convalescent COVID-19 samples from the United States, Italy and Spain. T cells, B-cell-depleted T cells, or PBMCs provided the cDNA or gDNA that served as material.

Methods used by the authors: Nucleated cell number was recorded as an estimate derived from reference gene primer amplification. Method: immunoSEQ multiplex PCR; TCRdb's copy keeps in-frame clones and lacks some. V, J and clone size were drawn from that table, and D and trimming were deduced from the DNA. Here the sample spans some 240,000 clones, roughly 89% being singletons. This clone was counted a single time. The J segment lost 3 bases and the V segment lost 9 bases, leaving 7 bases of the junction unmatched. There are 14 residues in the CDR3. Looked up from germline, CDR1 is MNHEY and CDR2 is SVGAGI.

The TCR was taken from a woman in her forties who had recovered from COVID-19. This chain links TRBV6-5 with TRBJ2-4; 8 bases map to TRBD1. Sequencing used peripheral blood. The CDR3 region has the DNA TGTGCCAGTCTGCAGGGGGCTGGCAAAAACATTCAGTACTTC. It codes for CASLQGAGKNIQYF.